One and the same sample provided the 12 T cell receptor beta chains below, sequenced in a study of cytomegalovirus exposure and HLA in healthy donors (dated by TCRdb to about 2017). Preparation of the library involved the immunoSEQ multiplex PCR assay. The multiplex PCR relied on a mix of 60 forward primers for TCR Vbeta segments and 13 reverse primers for TCR Jbeta segments. TCRdb re-hosts the immuneACCESS table, in-frame sequences only. Its copies lack some clones; in the studies checked, an unresolved V gene accounts for under half of them, and the cause for the rest is not known. The sample table shows about 110,000 clones, and roughly four fifths are seen once. Of the sample, around a fifth falls within the top ten clones. Sequenced material: PBMCs. These receptors were obtained from a man aged 25-45 years in good health and CMV-seropositive.

V and J are TRBV10-1 and TRBJ1-1; D may be TRBD1 (6 bases). The V and J ends lost 5 bases and 5 bases respectively, with 18 bases between them. Germline CDR1 and CDR2: WNHNN and SYGVQD (reference sequence). The CDR3 has 15 amino acids. Here the CDR3 DNA reads TGCGCCAGCAGTTTCTCTCAGGGGCCGGAGACTGAAGCTTTCTTT. Encoded protein: CASSFSQGPETEAFF.

V usage is TRBV5-6 and J usage is TRBJ1-1; no clear D. Germline V lookup: CDR1 SGHDT, CDR2 YYEEEE. The CDR3 runs to 13 residues. V was trimmed by 1 base and J by 5 bases, leaving 9 bases between them. The CDR3 bases are TGTGCCAGCAGCTTGAATTCTGAGACTGAAGCTTTCTTT. Translation: CASSLNSETEAFF.

V and J are TRBV7-9 and TRBJ2-7; D gene unclear. Germline CDR1 is SEHNR and CDR2 is FQNEAQ (reference sequence). This CDR3 comprises 13 residues. Trimming left V 2 bases short and J 3 bases short, with 8 bases between. CDR3 coding DNA: TGTGCCAGCAGCTTAACTCCAAACTACGAGCAGTACTTC. It translates to CASSLTPNYEQYF.

The V gene is TRBV5-4, the J gene TRBJ2-1; TRBD2 agrees at 13 bases. The CDR3 runs to 14 residues. The germline V gene encodes CDR1 SGHNT and CDR2 YYREEE (reference sequence). J gave up 8 bases and V 4 bases, and 3 bases lay outside the gene matches. The CDR3 DNA follows: TGTGCCAGCAGCCCTGGGACTAGCGGGGATGAGCAGTTCTTC. The encoded protein is CASSPGTSGDEQFF.

This clone was counted between two and nine times. V usage is TRBV29-1 and J usage is TRBJ2-1, with TRBD2 matching 7 bases. CDR3 length: 15 residues. V dropped 7 bases and J dropped 0; count of bases not matched to a gene: 9. The germline V gene has CDR1 SQVTM and CDR2 ANQGSEA. The CDR3 sequence is CSGDRDYGSYNEQFF. The DNA of the CDR3 is TGCAGCGGCGACCGGGACTACGGCTCCTACAATGAGCAGTTCTTC.

The rearrangement uses TRBV7-9 and TRBJ1-2, with TRBD1 matching over 9 bases. The V gene's germline CDR1 is SEHNR and CDR2 FQNEAQ (reference sequence). V lost 3 bases and J lost 6; bases outside the gene matches: 5. CDR3 length: 14 residues. The DNA for the CDR3 is TGTGCCAGCAGCTTGGGACAGGGAAGCGATGGCTACACCTTC. Translated: CASSLGQGSDGYTF.

The rearrangement uses TRBV30 and TRBJ2-7; possible D gene TRBD1, 6 bases. The CDR3 runs to 13 residues. In germline, CDR1 is GTSNPN, CDR2 SVGIG (reference sequence). V shed 0 bases and J shed 12 bases, with 18 bases lying between them. The CDR3 loop is CAWSVTGLGRAYF. The CDR3 DNA is TGTGCCTGGAGTGTAACAGGGTTAGGCCGTGCGTACTTC.

This chain joins TRBV9 and TRBJ1-6; D unresolved. V was pared by 0 bases and J by 13 bases, with 11 bases between. CDR1 and CDR2 (germline): SGDLS, YYNGEE. The CDR3 consists of 13 residues. In DNA, the CDR3 is TGTGCCAGCAGCGTAGAGCAGGAAAGCCCCCTCCACTTT. Protein: CASSVEQESPLHF.

The chain has TRBV7-3 and TRBJ2-2, with D possibly being TRBD2 (6 bases). Trimming stripped 2 bases from V and 4 bases from J, with 14 bases between. Germline V gives CDR1 SGHTA, CDR2 FQGTGA. This CDR3 spans 16 amino acids. CDR3 sequence reads: CASSLGGPPGTGELFF. The CDR3 coding sequence is TGTGCCAGCAGCTTAGGAGGGCCCCCGGGCACCGGGGAGCTGTTTTTT. Filled out from reference TRBV7-3 and TRBJ2-2, the complete variable domain reads GAGVSQTPSNKVTEKGKYVELRCDPISGHTALYWYRQSLGQGPEFLIYFQGTGAADDSGLPNDRFFAVRPEGSVSTLKIQRTERGDSAVYLCASSLGGPPGTGELFFGEGSRLTVL.

Remarks on this clone: An end of the junction differs from the germline gene, which may be a read error. The chain uses TRBV27 and TRBJ2-3, with 7 nucleotides matching TRBD2. Germline CDR1 MNHEY, CDR2 SMNVEV (reference sequence). This CDR3 contains 13 residues. The CDR3 region has the DNA TGTGCCACCAGGTTAGCGGGCACAAATACGCAGTATTTT. As protein: CATRLAGTNTQYF.

This rearrangement joins TRBV27 to TRBJ1-5; TRBD1 matches 7 bases. The germline V gene encodes CDR1 MNHEY and CDR2 SMNVEV (reference sequence). With V trimmed by 8 bases and J by 6 bases, 10 bases remained unmatched. This CDR3 contains 14 residues. DNA of the CDR3: TGTGCCAGCCAAGACAGGGAGAGGTTTCAGCCCCAGCATTTT. It specifies CASQDRERFQPQHF.

CDR3: CASSPEYYGYTF. In nucleotides, the CDR3 is TGTGCCAGCAGTCCCGAGTACTATGGCTACACCTTC. This chain joins TRBV28 and TRBJ1-2; D gene ambiguous. The CDR3 length is 12 residues. Looked up from germline, CDR1 is MDHEN and CDR2 is SYDVKM. Trimming removed 5 bases from V and 3 bases from J, with 7 bases in between.